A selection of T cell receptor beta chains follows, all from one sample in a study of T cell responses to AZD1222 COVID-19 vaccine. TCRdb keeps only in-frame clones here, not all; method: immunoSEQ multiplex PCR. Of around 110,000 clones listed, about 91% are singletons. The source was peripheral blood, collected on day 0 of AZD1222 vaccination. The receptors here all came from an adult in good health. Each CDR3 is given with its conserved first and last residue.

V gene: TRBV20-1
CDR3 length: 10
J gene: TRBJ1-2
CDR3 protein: CSAETYGYTF

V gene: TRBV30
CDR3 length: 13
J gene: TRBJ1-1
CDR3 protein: CAWSYGANTEAFF

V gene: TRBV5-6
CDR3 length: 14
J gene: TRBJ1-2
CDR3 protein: CASSVGGLNYGYTF

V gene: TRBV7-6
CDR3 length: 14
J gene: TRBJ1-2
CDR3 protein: CASSLDQGGYGYTF

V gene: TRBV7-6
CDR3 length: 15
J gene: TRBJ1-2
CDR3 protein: CASSPGQGEDYGYTF

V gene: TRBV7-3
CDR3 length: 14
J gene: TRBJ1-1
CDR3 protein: CASSFTVGDTEAFF

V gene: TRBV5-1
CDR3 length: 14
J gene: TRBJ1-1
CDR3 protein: CASTGGVLNTEAFF

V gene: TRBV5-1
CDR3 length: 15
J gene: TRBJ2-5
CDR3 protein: CASSPTDRGRETQYF

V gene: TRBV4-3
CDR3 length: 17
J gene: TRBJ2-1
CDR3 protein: CASSQEGRRSSYNEQFF

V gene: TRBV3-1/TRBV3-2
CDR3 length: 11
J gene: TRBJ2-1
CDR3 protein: CASSLLYEQFF

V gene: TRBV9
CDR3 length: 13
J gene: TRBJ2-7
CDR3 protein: CASSGTSGVEQYF

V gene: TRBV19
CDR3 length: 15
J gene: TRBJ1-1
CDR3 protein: CASSTRTGWDTEAFF

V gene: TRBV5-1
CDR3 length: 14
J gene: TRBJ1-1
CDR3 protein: CASTPSEANTEAFF

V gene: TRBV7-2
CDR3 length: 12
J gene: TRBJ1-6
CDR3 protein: CASSLYNSPLHF

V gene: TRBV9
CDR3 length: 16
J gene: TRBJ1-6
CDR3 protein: CASSVGRDAYNSPLHF

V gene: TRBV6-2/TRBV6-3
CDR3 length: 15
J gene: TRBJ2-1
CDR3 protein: CASSSDSGSSDEQFF

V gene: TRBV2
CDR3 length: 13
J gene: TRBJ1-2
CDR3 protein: CASSEDRWYGYTF

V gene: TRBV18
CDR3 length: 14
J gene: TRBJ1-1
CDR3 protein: CASSPGQLNTEAFF

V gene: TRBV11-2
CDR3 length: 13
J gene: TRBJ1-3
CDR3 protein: CASSLATGPTIYF

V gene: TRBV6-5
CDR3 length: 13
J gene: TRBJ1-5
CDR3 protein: CASSYSAGKPQHF

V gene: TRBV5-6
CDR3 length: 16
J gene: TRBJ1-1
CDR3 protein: CASSPPGEGLNTEAFF

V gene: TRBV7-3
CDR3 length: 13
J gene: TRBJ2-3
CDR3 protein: CASRGGAGDTQYF

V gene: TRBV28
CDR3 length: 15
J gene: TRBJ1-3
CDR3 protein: CASSLTTGVGNTIYF

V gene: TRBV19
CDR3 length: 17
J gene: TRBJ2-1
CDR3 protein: CASSTDEGSGDYNEQFF

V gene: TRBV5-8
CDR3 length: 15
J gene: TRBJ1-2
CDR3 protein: CASSGLQGIGVAYTF

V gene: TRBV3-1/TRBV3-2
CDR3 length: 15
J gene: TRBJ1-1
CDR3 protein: CASSPHPTPNTEAFF

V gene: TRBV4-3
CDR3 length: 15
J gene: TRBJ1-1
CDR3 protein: CASSQAGLSRAEAFF